Listed here are 17 T cell receptor beta chains from one sample, sequenced in a study of cytomegalovirus exposure and HLA in healthy donors. The table came from immunoSEQ multiplex PCR; TCRdb's copy has only in-frame clones and leaves some out. The sample consists of 220,000 or so clones, 75% to 95% of them appearing once. The sample consisted of PBMCs. Receptors were obtained from a woman between 18 and 29 years old in good health and CMV-seronegative.

This clone was recorded only once. This sequence joins TRBV18 and TRBJ2-4; tentatively, D is TRBD2 (5 bases). Germline CDR1 is KGHSH and CDR2 is LQKENI. V lost 2 bases and J lost 0, with 20 bases in between. CDR3 length: 19 residues. The CDR3 sequence is CASSPFPQTTKEAKNIQYF. CDR3 coding DNA: TGTGCCAGCTCACCATTCCCCCAGACTACGAAAGAAGCCAAAAACATTCAGTACTTC.

The V and J genes are TRBV7-9 and TRBJ2-7; 8 bases align to TRBD1. J lost 2 bases, V lost 0 bases, and 15 bases had no gene match. CDR3 length equals 19 residues. Per the germline V gene, CDR1 is SEHNR and CDR2 is FQNEAQ (reference sequence). In nucleotides, the CDR3 is TGTGCCAGCAGCTTAGCTAGGACAGGGCATTTCACGGAAGCCTACGAGCAGTACTTC. It yields the protein CASSLARTGHFTEAYEQYF.

V and J are TRBV28 and TRBJ2-5; a possible D gene is TRBD2 (5 bases). The CDR3 length is 15 residues. V lost 5 bases and J 2 bases, leaving 15 bases between the germline ends. Germline CDR1 and CDR2: MDHEN and SYDVKM. CDR3 coding DNA: TGTGCCAGCAGTCTCAGTGCGGGTGTTCAAGAGACCCAGTACTTC. Translation gives CASSLSAGVQETQYF. Combining the CDR3 with reference TRBV28 and TRBJ2-5 gives the whole variable domain DVKVTQSSRYLVKRTGEKVFLECVQDMDHENMFWYRQDPGLGLRLIYFSYDVKMKEKGDIPEGYSVSREKKERFSLILESASTNQTSMYLCASSLSAGVQETQYFGPGTRLLVL.

The V gene is TRBV6-6, the J gene TRBJ2-7, with unresolved D. Germline CDR1 and CDR2: MNHNY and SVGAGI (reference sequence). V lost 0 bases and J lost 7, with 10 bases in between. The CDR3 contains 13 residues. The chain's CDR3 is CASSYSLSWEQYF. The CDR3 coding sequence is TGTGCCAGCAGTTACTCACTCTCTTGGGAGCAGTACTTC.

In DNA form, the CDR3 reads TGTGCCAGCAGCCCCCAGAGCGGGACAGGGGATCTGTGGAACACCGGGGAGCTGTTTTTT. Its protein is CASSPQSGTGDLWNTGELFF. V and J are TRBV9 and TRBJ2-2, with 10 positions matching TRBD1. Germline V CDR1 and CDR2: SGDLS, YYNGEE. The CDR3 is 20 amino acids. V dropped 4 bases and J dropped 1; count of bases not matched to a gene: 16.

This chain joins TRBV18 and TRBJ1-3; a weak D match, TRBD1 (5 bases). CDR1 and CDR2 from the germline V gene are KGHSH and LQKENI. There are 14 residues in the CDR3. The V end was cut by 3 bases, the J end by 2 bases, with 8 bases between. Written as DNA, the CDR3 is TGTGCCAGCTCACCGCAGGGCCCTGGAAACACCATATATTTT. This gives the protein CASSPQGPGNTIYF.

The J gene is TRBJ2-1, the V gene TRBV7-2; D possibly corresponds to TRBD1 (5 bases). Trimming shortened V by 6 bases and J by 4 bases, and 13 bases separated the two germline ends. Germline V gene sequence: CDR1 SGHTA, CDR2 FQGNSA. The CDR3 loop spans 14 amino acids. CDR3 region: CASSYLQVYNEQFF. CDR3 sequence (DNA): TGTGCCAGCAGTTACCTACAGGTTTACAATGAGCAGTTCTTC.

V gene TRBV5-6 combines with J gene TRBJ2-5; possibly TRBD2 for D (5 bases). The germline V and J ends were trimmed by 7 bases and 5 bases, with 18 bases remaining between them. The CDR3 runs to 14 residues. Germline CDR1 is SGHDT and CDR2 is YYEEEE. CDR3 loop: CASESSRGGETQYF. The CDR3, as DNA: TGTGCCAGCGAGTCCAGTCGAGGCGGGGAGACCCAGTACTTC.

This chain uses TRBV28 with TRBJ1-1; no reliable D call. Germline loops: CDR1 MDHEN, CDR2 SYDVKM. The CDR3 contains 14 residues. The ends were cut back, 3 bases at V and 2 bases at J, with 10 bases in the middle. Here the CDR3 reads CASSFLELNTEAFF. CDR3 sequence (DNA): TGTGCCAGCAGTTTTTTGGAGCTAAACACTGAAGCTTTCTTT.

This clone was picked up one time. The chain has TRBV5-1 and TRBJ1-1; tentatively, D is TRBD1 (6 bases). Trimming left V 7 bases short and J 6 bases short, with 13 bases between. Germline lookup yields CDR1 SGHRS and CDR2 YFSETQ. The CDR3 runs to 12 residues. The CDR3 spells CASGRGGPEAFF. CDR3 bases: TGCGCCAGCGGCAGGGGTGGCCCTGAAGCTTTCTTT.

V usage is TRBV7-9 and J usage is TRBJ1-2; TRBD1 aligns across 8 bases. Germline loops: CDR1 SEHNR, CDR2 FQNEAQ (reference sequence). The ends lost 5 bases at V and 5 bases at J; junction bases unmatched: 10. This CDR3 contains 15 residues. The CDR3 spells CASSRAGGRKYGYTF. CDR3 sequence (DNA): TGTGCCAGCAGCCGGGCAGGGGGCAGAAAATATGGCTACACCTTC. Combining the CDR3 with reference TRBV7-9 and TRBJ1-2 gives the whole variable domain DTGVSQNPRHKITKRGQNVTFRCDPISEHNRLYWYRQTLGQGPEFLTYFQNEAQLEKSRLLSDRFSAERPKGSFSTLEIQRTEQGDSAMYLCASSRAGGRKYGYTFGSGTRLTVV.

This chain joins TRBV7-7 and TRBJ2-5; a possible D gene is TRBD2 (5 bases). This CDR3 contains 13 residues. Germline CDR1 SSHAT, CDR2 FNYEAQ (reference sequence). The V end was cut by 5 bases, the J end by 5 bases, with 12 bases between. In DNA, the CDR3 is TGTGCCAGCAGCCCCCCGGGGTCCGAGACCCAGTACTTC. Translating it yields CASSPPGSETQYF.

The chain links TRBV5-1 to TRBJ2-6; a weak D match, TRBD1 (6 bases). CDR1 SGHRS and CDR2 YFSETQ come from the germline V gene. The CDR3 extends over 16 amino acids. Trimming left V 0 bases short and J 0 bases short, with 7 bases between. CDR3 region: CASSLGTVSGANVLTF. The CDR3 coding sequence is TGCGCCAGCAGCTTGGGGACAGTCTCTGGGGCCAACGTCCTGACTTTC.

A few counts support this clone. The V gene is TRBV7-8, the J gene TRBJ2-7; 7 nucleotides line up with TRBD1. The germline CDR1 and CDR2 sequences are SGHVS and FQNEAQ. This CDR3 is built from 14 residues. Germline trimming cut 4 bases from V and 3 bases from J; bases unmatched to any gene: 6. The CDR3 reads CASSSGTVNYEQYF. The CDR3, as DNA: TGTGCCAGCAGCTCCGGGACAGTAAACTACGAGCAGTACTTC.

The chain is built from TRBV5-4 and TRBJ1-1; TRBD1 matches at 7 bases. After removal of 4 bases from V and 5 bases from J, the junction contained 11 bases not matched to a gene. Germline CDR1 is SGHNT and CDR2 is YYREEE (reference sequence). The CDR3 totals 15 residues. The CDR3 protein is CASSQGPNRGTEAFF. CDR3 DNA: TGTGCCAGCAGCCAGGGACCCAACAGGGGAACTGAAGCTTTCTTT.

The chain joins TRBV15 to TRBJ1-4; TRBD1 might be the D (5 bases). Germline lookup yields CDR1 LNHNV and CDR2 YYDKDF (reference sequence). The germline V and J ends were trimmed by 1 base and 8 bases, with 14 bases remaining between them. The CDR3 runs to 15 residues. CDR3 residues: CATSRARDGGEKLFF. In DNA form, the CDR3 reads TGTGCCACCAGCAGAGCCCGGGACGGAGGGGAAAAACTGTTTTTT.

The chain uses TRBV6-4 and TRBJ2-1; 11 bases map to TRBD2. The V segment lost 4 bases and the J segment 8 bases; nucleotides outside the gene matches: 10. The CDR3 spans 16 residues. Germline V gene lookup returns CDR1 MRHNA and CDR2 SNTAGT. CDR3 bases: TGTGCCAGCAGTGTGAGGATAGCGGGAGGGCAGGATGAGCAGTTCTTC. This translates into CASSVRIAGGQDEQFF.